This TCR beta chain was retrieved from a study of blood T cell repertoires in COVID-19. For the study at large: T cells, B-cell-depleted T cells, or PBMCs provided the cDNA or gDNA that served as material.

This clone was observed at least ten times. Participant-reported clinical history was the basis for cohort assignment. Before being deemed recovered, Cohort 3 donors had two negative PCRs, clearance, or symptom resolution. Sequenced by immunoSEQ multiplex PCR; TCRdb stores in-frame clones only, minus some. The sample contains about 220,000 clones, less than 90% of which appear only once. The clonotype comes from a woman between 40 and 55 years old who had recovered from COVID-19. Sequencing was done on a sample of PBMCs or T cells enriched from blood (not recorded which).

CDR3 sequence: CASSLREDRGSGELFF. The CDR3 region has the DNA TGTGCCAGCAGTTTAAGAGAGGACAGGGGATCCGGGGAGCTGTTTTTT. This chain joins TRBV28 and TRBJ2-2, with 9 nucleotides matching TRBD1. The V gene end was trimmed by 2 bases and the J gene end by 6 bases; junction bases not matched to a gene: 7. The germline V gene encodes CDR1 MDHEN and CDR2 SYDVKM. The CDR3 runs to 16 residues.